This TCR beta chain derives from a study of T cells in Graves' hyperthyroidism and ophthalmopathy. The CDR3 spans 13 residues. V lost 8 bases, J lost 1 base, and 2 bases stayed unmatched. General study points: Before onset, by a median of approximately 5.9 months, the model predicted ophthalmopathy. Blood held most thyroid clonotypes expanded above 0.001 frequency. Classification by a 13 V-J model distinguished ophthalmopathy from stable hyperthyroidism.

Researchers barred patients who had uncontrolled infection, other autoimmune disease, pregnancy or lactation. This clonotype was seen ten or more times. The antigen is undetermined. Authors of the study amplified TCR beta CDR3 regions from RNA transcripts. Primed by the HTBI set, a first-round RT-PCR was run on the TCR CDR3. One entry per CDR3 protein, called by TCRdb with MiXCR from the multiplex PCR reads. The sample records approximately 700,000 distinct CDR3 sequences, 45% being singletons. The rearrangement uses TRBV12-3 or TRBV12-4 and TRBJ1-5, with TRBD1 identical over 7 bases. The sequencing input was peripheral blood or thyroid tissue (not recorded which). This TCR came from an adult man with Graves' disease, either hyperthyroidism or ophthalmopathy (not recorded which). The CDR3 nucleotides are TGTGCCAGCGCCAGGGGGAGCAATCAGCCCCAGCATTTT. Protein sequence: CASARGSNQPQHF.